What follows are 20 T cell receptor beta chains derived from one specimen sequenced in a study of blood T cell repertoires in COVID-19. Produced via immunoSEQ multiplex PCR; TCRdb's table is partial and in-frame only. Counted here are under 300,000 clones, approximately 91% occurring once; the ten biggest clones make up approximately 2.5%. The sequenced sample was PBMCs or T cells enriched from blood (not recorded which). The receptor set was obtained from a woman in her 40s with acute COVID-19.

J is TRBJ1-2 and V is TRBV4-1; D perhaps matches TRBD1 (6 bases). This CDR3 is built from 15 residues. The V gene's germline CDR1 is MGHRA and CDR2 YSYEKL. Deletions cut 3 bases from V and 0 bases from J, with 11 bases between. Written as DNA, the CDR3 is TGCGCCAGCAGCCATACGACAGGAGCTAACTATGGCTACACCTTC. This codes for CASSHTTGANYGYTF.

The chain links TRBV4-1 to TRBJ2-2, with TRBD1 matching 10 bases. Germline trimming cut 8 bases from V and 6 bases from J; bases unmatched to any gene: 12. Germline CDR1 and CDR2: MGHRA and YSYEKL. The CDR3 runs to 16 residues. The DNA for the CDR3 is TGCGCCAGCGCCCGAACCGGGACAGGGGCACCCGGGGAGCTGTTTTTT. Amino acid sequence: CASARTGTGAPGELFF.

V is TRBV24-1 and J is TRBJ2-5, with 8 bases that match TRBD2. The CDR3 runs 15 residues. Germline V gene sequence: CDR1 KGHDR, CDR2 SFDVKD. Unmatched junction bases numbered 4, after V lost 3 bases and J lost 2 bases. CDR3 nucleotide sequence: TGTGCCACCAGTGATCACATAGCGGGGCAAGAGACCCAGTACTTC. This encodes CATSDHIAGQETQYF.

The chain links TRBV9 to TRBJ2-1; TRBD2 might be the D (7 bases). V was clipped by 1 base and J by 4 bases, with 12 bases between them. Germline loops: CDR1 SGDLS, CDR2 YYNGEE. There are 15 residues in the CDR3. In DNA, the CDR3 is TGTGCCAGCAGCGTATCCAGCGGGACATACAATGAGCAGTTCTTC. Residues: CASSVSSGTYNEQFF.

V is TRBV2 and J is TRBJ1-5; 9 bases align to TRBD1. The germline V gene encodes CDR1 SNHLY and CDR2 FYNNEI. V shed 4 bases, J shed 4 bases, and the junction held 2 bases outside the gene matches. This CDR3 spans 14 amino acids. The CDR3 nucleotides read TGTGCCAGCAGTGGGACAGGGGTTAATCAGCCCCAGCATTTT. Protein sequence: CASSGTGVNQPQHF. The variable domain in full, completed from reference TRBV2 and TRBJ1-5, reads EPEVTQTPSHQVTQMGQEVILRCVPISNHLYFYWYRQILGQKVEFLVSFYNNEISEKSEIFDDQFSVERPDGSNFTLKIRSTKLEDSAMYFCASSGTGVNQPQHFGDGTRLSIL.

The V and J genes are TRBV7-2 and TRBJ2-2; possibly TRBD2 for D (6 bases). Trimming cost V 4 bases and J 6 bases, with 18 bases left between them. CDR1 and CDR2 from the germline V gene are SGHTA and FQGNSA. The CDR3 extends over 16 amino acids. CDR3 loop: CASSSQPGVLAGELFF. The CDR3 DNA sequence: TGTGCCAGCAGCTCCCAGCCGGGGGTCCTAGCCGGGGAGCTGTTTTTT.

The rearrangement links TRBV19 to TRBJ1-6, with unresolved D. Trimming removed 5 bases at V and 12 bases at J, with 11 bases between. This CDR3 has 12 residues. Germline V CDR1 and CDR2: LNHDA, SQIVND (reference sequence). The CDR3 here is CASSHRTLPLHF. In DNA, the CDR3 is TGTGCCAGTAGTCATAGGACTCTACCCCTCCACTTT.

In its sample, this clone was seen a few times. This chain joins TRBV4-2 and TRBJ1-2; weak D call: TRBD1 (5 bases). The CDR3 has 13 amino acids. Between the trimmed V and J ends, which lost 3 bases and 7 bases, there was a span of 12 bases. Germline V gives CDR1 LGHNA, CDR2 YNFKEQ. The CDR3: CASSQKGIGGYTF. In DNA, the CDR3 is TGTGCCAGCAGCCAGAAGGGGATTGGTGGCTACACCTTC.

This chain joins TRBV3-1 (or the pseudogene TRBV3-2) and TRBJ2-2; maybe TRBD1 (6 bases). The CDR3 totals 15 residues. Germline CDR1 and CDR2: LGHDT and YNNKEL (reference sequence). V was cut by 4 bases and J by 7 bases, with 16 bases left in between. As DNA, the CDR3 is TGTGCCAGCAGCCCCACAGGGATTTGTGGCGGGGAGCTGTTTTTT. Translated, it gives CASSPTGICGGELFF.

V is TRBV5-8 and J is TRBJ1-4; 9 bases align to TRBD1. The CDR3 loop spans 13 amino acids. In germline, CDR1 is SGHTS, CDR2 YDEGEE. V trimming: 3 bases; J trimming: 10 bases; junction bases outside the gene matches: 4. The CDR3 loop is CASSWGQGGKLFF. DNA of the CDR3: TGTGCCAGCAGCTGGGGACAGGGCGGAAAACTGTTTTTT.

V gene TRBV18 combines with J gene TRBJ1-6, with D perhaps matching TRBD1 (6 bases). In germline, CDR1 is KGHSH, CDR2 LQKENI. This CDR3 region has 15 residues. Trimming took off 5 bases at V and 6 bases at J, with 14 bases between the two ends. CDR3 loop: CASSSRQEINSPLHF. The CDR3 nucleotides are TGTGCCAGCTCATCCCGACAGGAGATTAATTCACCCCTCCACTTT.

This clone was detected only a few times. The CDR3 DNA reads TGCGCCAGCAGCTTGGCGGGAGACACCGGGGAGCTGTTTTTT. Its protein product is CASSLAGDTGELFF. V and J are TRBV5-1 and TRBJ2-2; the D gene is possibly TRBD2 (6 bases). V was clipped by 0 bases and J by 3 bases, with 6 bases between them. Germline CDR1 and CDR2: SGHRS and YFSETQ. The CDR3 covers 14 residues. Variable domain in full (rest from reference TRBV5-1 and TRBJ2-2): KAGVTQTPRYLIKTRGQQVTLSCSPISGHRSVSWYQQTPGQGLQFLFEYFSETQRNKGNFPGRFSGRQFSNSRSEMNVSTLELGDSALYLCASSLAGDTGELFFGEGSRLTVL.

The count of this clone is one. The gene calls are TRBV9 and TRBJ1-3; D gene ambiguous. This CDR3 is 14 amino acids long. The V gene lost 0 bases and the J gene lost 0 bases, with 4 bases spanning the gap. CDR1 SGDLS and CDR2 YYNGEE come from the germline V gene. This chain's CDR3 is CASSVDYSGNTIYF. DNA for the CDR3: TGTGCCAGCAGCGTAGACTACTCTGGAAACACCATATATTTT.

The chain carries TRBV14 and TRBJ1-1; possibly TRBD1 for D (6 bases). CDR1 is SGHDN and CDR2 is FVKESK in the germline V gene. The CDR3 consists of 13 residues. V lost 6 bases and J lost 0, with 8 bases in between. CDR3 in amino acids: CASRTGLNTEAFF. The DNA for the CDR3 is TGTGCCAGCAGGACAGGTCTGAACACTGAAGCTTTCTTT.

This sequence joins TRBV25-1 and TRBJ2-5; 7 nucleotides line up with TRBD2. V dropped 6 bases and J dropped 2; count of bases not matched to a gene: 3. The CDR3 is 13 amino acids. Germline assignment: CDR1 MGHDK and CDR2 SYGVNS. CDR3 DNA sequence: TGTGCCAGCAGCGCGCGGGGGCAAGAGACCCAGTACTTC. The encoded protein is CASSARGQETQYF.

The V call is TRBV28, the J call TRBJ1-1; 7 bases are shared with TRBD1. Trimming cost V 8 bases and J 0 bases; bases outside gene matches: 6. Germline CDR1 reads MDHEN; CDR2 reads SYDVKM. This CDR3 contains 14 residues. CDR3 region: CASRRGPVNTEAFF. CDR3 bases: TGTGCCAGCCGGAGGGGGCCAGTGAACACTGAAGCTTTCTTT.

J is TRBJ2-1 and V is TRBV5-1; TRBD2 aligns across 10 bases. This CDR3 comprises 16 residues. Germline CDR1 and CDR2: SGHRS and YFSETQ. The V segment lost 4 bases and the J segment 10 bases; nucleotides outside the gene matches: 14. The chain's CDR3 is CASSISLAGSTEEQFF. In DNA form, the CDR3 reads TGCGCCAGCAGCATCTCACTAGCGGGATCTACGGAGGAGCAGTTCTTC.

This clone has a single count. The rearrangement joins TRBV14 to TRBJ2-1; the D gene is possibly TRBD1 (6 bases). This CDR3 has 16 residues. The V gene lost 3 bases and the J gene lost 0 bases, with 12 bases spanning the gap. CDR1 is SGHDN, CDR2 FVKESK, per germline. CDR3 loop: CASSQWGLGSYNEQFF. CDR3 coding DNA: TGTGCCAGCAGCCAGTGGGGGCTAGGCTCCTACAATGAGCAGTTCTTC. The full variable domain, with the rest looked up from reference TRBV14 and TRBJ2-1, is EAGVTQFPSHSVIEKGQTVTLRCDPISGHDNLYWYRRVMGKEIKFLLHFVKESKQDESGMPNNRFLAERTGGTYSTLKVQPAELEDSGVYFCASSQWGLGSYNEQFFGPGTRLTVL.

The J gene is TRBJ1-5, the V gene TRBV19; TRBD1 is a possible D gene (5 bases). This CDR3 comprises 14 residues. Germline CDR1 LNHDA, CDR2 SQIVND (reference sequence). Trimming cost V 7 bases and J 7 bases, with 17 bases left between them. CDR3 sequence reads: CASTIRGEFQPQHF. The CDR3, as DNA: TGTGCCAGTACGATACGGGGGGAGTTCCAGCCCCAGCATTTT.

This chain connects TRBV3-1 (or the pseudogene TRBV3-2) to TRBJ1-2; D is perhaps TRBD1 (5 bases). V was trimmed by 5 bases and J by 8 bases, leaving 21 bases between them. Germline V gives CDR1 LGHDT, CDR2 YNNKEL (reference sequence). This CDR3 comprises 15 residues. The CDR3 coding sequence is TGTGCCAGCAGCGACCCGGGACTACCTTGGGGGGGCTACACCTTC. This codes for CASSDPGLPWGGYTF.